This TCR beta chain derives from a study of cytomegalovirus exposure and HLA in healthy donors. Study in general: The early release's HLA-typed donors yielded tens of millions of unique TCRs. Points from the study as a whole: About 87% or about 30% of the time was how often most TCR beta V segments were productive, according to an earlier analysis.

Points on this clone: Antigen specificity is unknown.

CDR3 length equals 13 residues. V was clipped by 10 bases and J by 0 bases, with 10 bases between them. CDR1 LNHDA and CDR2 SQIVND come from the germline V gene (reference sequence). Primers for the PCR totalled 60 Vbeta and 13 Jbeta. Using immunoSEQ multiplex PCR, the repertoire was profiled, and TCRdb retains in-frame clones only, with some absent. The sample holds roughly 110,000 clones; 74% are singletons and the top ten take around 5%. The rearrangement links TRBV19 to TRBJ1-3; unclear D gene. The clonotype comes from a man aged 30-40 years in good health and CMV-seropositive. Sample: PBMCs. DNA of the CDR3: TGTGCCACCGGTCTCTTCTCTGGAAACACCATATATTTT. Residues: CATGLFSGNTIYF.